This TCR beta chain was identified in a study of Tregs in tolerant kidney transplant recipients. Study findings and constraints: Changing PCR primers prevented nucleotide comparison between some patients' samples. Few patients were studied, so findings need validation in larger groups. Expanding Tregs on activated donor B cells appeared to best identify donor-specific TCRbeta clones.

Only in-frame clones appear in the TCRdb table, and some are missing; sequencing was by immunoSEQ multiplex PCR. Counted here are tens of thousands of clones, 95% to 98% occurring once; the ten biggest clones make up 0.56%. CD4+CD25+CD127- Tregs, CD4+CD25- non-Tregs, CD4 and CD8 cells were sorted. A note on this clone: Its antigen is not known.

The V gene's germline CDR1 is DFQATT and CDR2 SNEGSKA (reference sequence). The CDR3 length is 11 residues. The clonotype comes from a human donor who received a combined kidney and bone marrow transplant. The chain carries TRBV20-1 and TRBJ2-5; 9 bases map to TRBD2. Sample: CD4+ T cells from blood, taken before the transplant. DNA for the CDR3: TGCAGAGCGGGAGGAGGGGAGACCCAGTACTTC. Translated, it gives CRAGGGETQYF.